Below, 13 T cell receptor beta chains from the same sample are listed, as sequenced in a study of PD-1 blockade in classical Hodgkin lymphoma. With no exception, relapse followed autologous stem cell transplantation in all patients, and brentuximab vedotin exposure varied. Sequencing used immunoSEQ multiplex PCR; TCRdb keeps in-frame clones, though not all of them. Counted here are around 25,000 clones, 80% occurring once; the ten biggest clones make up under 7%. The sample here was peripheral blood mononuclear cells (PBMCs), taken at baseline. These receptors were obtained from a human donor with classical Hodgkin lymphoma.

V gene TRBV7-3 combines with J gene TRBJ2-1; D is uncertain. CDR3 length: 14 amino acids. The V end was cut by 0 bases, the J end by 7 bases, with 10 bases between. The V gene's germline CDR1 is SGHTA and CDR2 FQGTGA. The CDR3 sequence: CASSLTVGLNEQFF. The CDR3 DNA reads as TGTGCCAGCAGCTTAACGGTGGGCTTAAATGAGCAGTTCTTC.

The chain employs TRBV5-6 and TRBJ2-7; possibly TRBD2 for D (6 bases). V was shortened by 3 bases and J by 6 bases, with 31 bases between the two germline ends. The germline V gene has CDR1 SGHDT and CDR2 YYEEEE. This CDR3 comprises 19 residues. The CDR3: CASSSGVYGNPYVIGEQYF. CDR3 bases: TGTGCCAGCAGCTCGGGGGTGTATGGGAATCCTTATGTGATTGGCGAGCAGTACTTC.

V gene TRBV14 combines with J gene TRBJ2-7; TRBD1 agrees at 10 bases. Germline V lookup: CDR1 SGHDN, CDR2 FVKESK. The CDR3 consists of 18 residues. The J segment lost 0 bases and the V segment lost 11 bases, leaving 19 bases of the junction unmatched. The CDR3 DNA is TGTGCCTGGGCCACCGGGACAGGGGTCTATCCTTACTCCTACGAGCAGTACTTC. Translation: CAWATGTGVYPYSYEQYF.

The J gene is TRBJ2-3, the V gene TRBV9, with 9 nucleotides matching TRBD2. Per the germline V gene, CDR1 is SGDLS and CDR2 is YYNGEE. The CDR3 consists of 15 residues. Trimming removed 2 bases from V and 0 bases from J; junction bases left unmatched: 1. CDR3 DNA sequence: TGTGCCAGCAGCGTCCTAGCGGGGAGCACAGATACGCAGTATTTT. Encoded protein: CASSVLAGSTDTQYF. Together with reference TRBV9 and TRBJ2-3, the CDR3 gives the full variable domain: DSGVTQTPKHLITATGQRVTLRCSPRSGDLSVYWYQQSLDQGLQFLIQYYNGEERAKGNILERFSAQQFPDLHSELNLSSLELGDSALYFCASSVLAGSTDTQYFGPGTRLTVL.

CDR3 sequence reads: CASSLDNQGKQPQHF. DNA of the CDR3: TGTGCCAGCAGCTTAGATAATCAGGGGAAACAGCCCCAGCATTTT. The chain carries TRBV11-2 and TRBJ1-5, with a weak D call TRBD1 (6 bases). The CDR3 is 15 residues long. V lost 0 bases to trimming and J lost 7 bases, with 13 bases between them. Germline lookup yields CDR1 SGHAT and CDR2 FQNNGV.

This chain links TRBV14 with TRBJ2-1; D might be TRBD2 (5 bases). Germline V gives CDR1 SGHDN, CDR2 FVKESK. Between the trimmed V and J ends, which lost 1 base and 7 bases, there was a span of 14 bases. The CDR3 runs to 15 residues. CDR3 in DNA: TGTGCCAGCAGCCAAGCGGGAAGAACCCCAAATGAGCAGTTCTTC. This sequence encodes CASSQAGRTPNEQFF. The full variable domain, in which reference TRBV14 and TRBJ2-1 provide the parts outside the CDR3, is EAGVTQFPSHSVIEKGQTVTLRCDPISGHDNLYWYRRVMGKEIKFLLHFVKESKQDESGMPNNRFLAERTGGTYSTLKVQPAELEDSGVYFCASSQAGRTPNEQFFGPGTRLTVL.

The DNA of the CDR3 is TGTGCCAGCAGCTTTTGGGGGCTACAAGAGACCCAGTACTTC. Translation: CASSFWGLQETQYF. This chain uses TRBV7-2 with TRBJ2-5; a weak D match, TRBD1 (6 bases). V shed 3 bases and J shed 2 bases, with 10 bases lying between them. Germline CDR1 is SGHTA and CDR2 is FQGNSA. The CDR3 is 14 residues long. The full variable domain, its missing parts supplied by reference TRBV7-2 and TRBJ2-5, is GAGVSQSPSNKVTEKGKDVELRCDPISGHTALYWYRQSLGQGLEFLIYFQGNSAPDKSGLPSDRFSAERTGGSVSTLTIQRTQQEDSAVYLCASSFWGLQETQYFGPGTRLLVL.

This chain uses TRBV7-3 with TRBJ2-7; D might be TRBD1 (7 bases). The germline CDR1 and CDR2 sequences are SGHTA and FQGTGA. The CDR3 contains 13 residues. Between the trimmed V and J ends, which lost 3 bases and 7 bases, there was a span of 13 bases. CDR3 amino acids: CASSLSGGSEQYF. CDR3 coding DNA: TGTGCCAGCAGCTTGTCAGGGGGGAGTGAGCAGTACTTC.

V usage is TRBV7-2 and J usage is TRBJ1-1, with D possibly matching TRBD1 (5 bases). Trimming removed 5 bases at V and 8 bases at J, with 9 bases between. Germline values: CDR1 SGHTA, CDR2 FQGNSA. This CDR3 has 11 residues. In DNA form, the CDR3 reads TGTGCCAGCAGCCGGAGACAGGAAGCTTTCTTT. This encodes CASSRRQEAFF.

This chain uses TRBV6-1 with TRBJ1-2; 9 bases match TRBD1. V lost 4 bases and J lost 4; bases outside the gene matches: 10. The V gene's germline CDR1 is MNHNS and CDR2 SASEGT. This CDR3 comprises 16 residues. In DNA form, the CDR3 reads TGTGCCAGCAGTGCCAACCGGGACAGGGAAGGCTATGGCTACACCTTC. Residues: CASSANRDREGYGYTF.

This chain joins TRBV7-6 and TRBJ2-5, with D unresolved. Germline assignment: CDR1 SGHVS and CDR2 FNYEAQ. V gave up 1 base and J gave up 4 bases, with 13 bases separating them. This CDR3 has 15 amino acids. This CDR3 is CASSLDPKDGETQYF. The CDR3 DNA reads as TGTGCCAGCAGCTTAGACCCAAAGGACGGAGAGACCCAGTACTTC.

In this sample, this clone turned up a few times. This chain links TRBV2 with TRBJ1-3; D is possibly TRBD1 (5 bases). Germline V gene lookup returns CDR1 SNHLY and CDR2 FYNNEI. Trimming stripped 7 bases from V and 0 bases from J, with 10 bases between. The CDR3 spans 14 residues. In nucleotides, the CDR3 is TGTGCCAGCAAGCAGGGCCACTCTGGAAACACCATATATTTT. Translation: CASKQGHSGNTIYF.

The DNA for the CDR3 is TGCGCCAGCAGCCAAGAAGACAGGGGAACCTACGAGCAGTACTTC. Protein sequence: CASSQEDRGTYEQYF. The chain uses TRBV4-1 and TRBJ2-7; TRBD1 matches at 8 bases. Germline V gene sequence: CDR1 MGHRA, CDR2 YSYEKL. The CDR3 length is 15 residues. V trimming: 0 bases; J trimming: 2 bases; junction bases outside the gene matches: 3.